These 9 T cell receptor beta chains originate from one sample sequenced in a study of blood T cell repertoires in COVID-19. Produced via immunoSEQ multiplex PCR; TCRdb's table is partial and in-frame only. The sample lists some 260,000 clones; 65% to 80% were seen once. Input material: peripheral blood. The receptors come from a woman aged 40 to 50 with active or convalescent COVID-19.

There are a few counts of this clone. The chain has TRBV5-1 and TRBJ1-4; no clear D. The CDR3 spans 18 residues. Trimming cost V 4 bases and J 0 bases, with 19 bases left between them. Germline CDR1 reads SGHRS; CDR2 reads YFSETQ. The CDR3 nucleotides are TGCGCCAGCAGCCTGGAGGAAGGAGGCTATGCAACTAATGAAAAACTGTTTTTT. Translated: CASSLEEGGYATNEKLFF.

CDR3 sequence reads: CASSPRQGDEKLFF. As DNA, the CDR3 is TGTGCCAGCTCACCGCGGCAGGGGGACGAAAAACTGTTTTTT. The chain joins TRBV18 to TRBJ1-4; TRBD1 agrees at 7 bases. CDR1 and CDR2 from the germline V gene are KGHSH and LQKENI. V dropped 3 bases and J dropped 8; count of bases not matched to a gene: 6. This CDR3 has 14 amino acids.

The chain carries TRBV6-4 and TRBJ2-7; TRBD2 agrees at 8 bases. V was pared by 3 bases and J by 1 base, with 11 bases of the junction left unmatched. This CDR3 contains 17 residues. From germline, CDR1 is MRHNA and CDR2 SNTAGT. The CDR3 loop is CASSEGLGPGASYEQYV. The CDR3 DNA sequence: TGTGCCAGCAGTGAGGGACTAGGGCCCGGGGCTTCCTACGAGCAGTACGTC.

This chain links TRBV10-1 with TRBJ1-2; 8 nucleotides match TRBD1. The V gene's germline CDR1 is WNHNN and CDR2 SYGVQD (reference sequence). Trimming cost V 3 bases and J 8 bases; bases outside gene matches: 2. This CDR3 region has 12 residues. CDR3 DNA: TGCGCCAGCAGTGATGGGACAGGCGGCTACACCTTC. This sequence encodes CASSDGTGGYTF.

The chain couples TRBV11-1 to TRBJ2-7; the match to TRBD1 covers 8 bases. The CDR3 runs to 15 residues. V dropped 6 bases and J dropped 2; count of bases not matched to a gene: 9. In germline, CDR1 is SGHAT, CDR2 FQDESV (reference sequence). CDR3 sequence reads: CASSFDRTGTYEQYF. The CDR3, as DNA: TGTGCCAGCAGTTTCGACCGGACAGGGACCTACGAGCAGTACTTC. The variable domain in full, with the rest retrieved from reference TRBV11-1 and TRBJ2-7, is EAEVAQSPRYKITEKSQAVAFWCDPISGHATLYWYRQILGQGPELLVQFQDESVVDDSQLPKDRFSAERLKGVDSTLKIQPAELGDSAMYLCASSFDRTGTYEQYFGPGTRLTVT.

The J gene is TRBJ1-5, the V gene TRBV5-5; 9 nucleotides agree with TRBD1. This CDR3 spans 15 amino acids. Germline V gives CDR1 SGHKS, CDR2 YYEKEE (reference sequence). Trimming cost V 3 bases and J 6 bases; bases outside gene matches: 7. The CDR3 region has the DNA TGTGCCAGCAGCTGGGGACAGGGTATTAGTCAGCCCCAGCATTTT. It translates to CASSWGQGISQPQHF.

To note about this clone: The sample holds other DNA sequences that translate to the same CDR3. V gene TRBV3-1 (or the pseudogene TRBV3-2) combines with J gene TRBJ1-3; possible D gene TRBD1, 6 bases. The CDR3 covers 14 residues. Trimming removed 2 bases at V and 1 base at J, with 6 bases between. Per germline, CDR1 LGHDT and CDR2 YNNKEL (reference sequence). CDR3 in amino acids: CASSQQGSGNTIYF. CDR3 bases: TGTGCCAGCAGCCAACAGGGGTCTGGAAACACCATATATTTT.

This clone was seen only a few times. CDR3 DNA: TGTGCCAGCAGACAGGGAGTCGACACCGGGGAGCTGTTTTTT. It translates to CASRQGVDTGELFF. The rearrangement joins TRBV3-1 (or the pseudogene TRBV3-2) to TRBJ2-2; tentatively, D is TRBD1 (6 bases). The germline V gene has CDR1 LGHDT and CDR2 YNNKEL (reference sequence). Trimming stripped 6 bases from V and 3 bases from J, with 11 bases between. This CDR3 comprises 14 residues.

This clone was observed at least ten times. V is TRBV4-1 and J is TRBJ1-1; TRBD1 aligns across 9 bases. CDR1 MGHRA and CDR2 YSYEKL come from the germline V gene. The CDR3 has 15 residues. J lost 1 base, V lost 4 bases, and 4 bases had no gene match. The CDR3 DNA follows: TGCGCCAGCAGCCGGACAGGGGAGAGGAACACTGAAGCTTTCTTT. As protein: CASSRTGERNTEAFF.